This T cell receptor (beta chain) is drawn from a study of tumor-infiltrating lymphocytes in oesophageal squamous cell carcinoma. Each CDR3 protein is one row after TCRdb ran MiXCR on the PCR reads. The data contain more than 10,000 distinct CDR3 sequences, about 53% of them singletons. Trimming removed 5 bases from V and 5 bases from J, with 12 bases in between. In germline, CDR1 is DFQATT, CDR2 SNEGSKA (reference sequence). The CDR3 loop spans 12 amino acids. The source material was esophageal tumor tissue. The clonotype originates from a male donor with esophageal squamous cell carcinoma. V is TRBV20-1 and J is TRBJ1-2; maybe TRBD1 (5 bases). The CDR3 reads CSARRTFYGYTF. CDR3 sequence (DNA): TGCAGTGCTCGTCGGACATTTTATGGCTACACCTTC.